These 32 T cell receptor beta chains came from one sample sequenced in a study of ipilimumab plus nivolumab after autologous stem cell transplantation. Method: immunoSEQ multiplex PCR; TCRdb's copy keeps in-frame clones and lacks some. The data show approximately 80,000 clones, about 83% seen once. Specimen: PBMCs, collected in a trial of ipilimumab plus nivolumab as post-transplant consolidation. The receptors stem from a male donor with diffuse large B-cell lymphoma.

This clone was recorded at least ten times. V usage is TRBV5-4 and J usage is TRBJ2-4; D may correspond to TRBD1 or TRBD2 (5 bases each). V lost 0 bases and J lost 0, with 10 bases in between. This CDR3 contains 16 residues. CDR1 is SGHNT and CDR2 is YYREEE in the germline V gene (reference sequence). CDR3 in amino acids: CASSLGDALAKNIQYF. In DNA form, the CDR3 reads TGTGCCAGCAGCTTGGGGGACGCACTAGCCAAAAACATTCAGTACTTC.

The chain combines TRBV6-6 with TRBJ1-2, with 11 bases matching TRBD1. V shed 5 bases and J 9 bases; nucleotides not matched to a gene: 11. Looked up from germline, CDR1 is MNHNY and CDR2 is SVGAGI (reference sequence). This CDR3 contains 15 residues. The chain's CDR3 is CASSRDRGARMSYTF. The CDR3 bases are TGTGCCAGCAGTAGGGACAGGGGGGCCCGCATGAGCTACACCTTC.

This chain joins TRBV10-3 and TRBJ1-2; D is possibly TRBD1 (6 bases). Germline values: CDR1 ENHRY, CDR2 SYGVKD. This CDR3 is built from 15 residues. Trimming stripped 3 bases from V and 6 bases from J, with 17 bases between. This chain's CDR3 is CAISDPGGARDGYTF. CDR3 DNA sequence: TGTGCCATCAGTGATCCGGGGGGGGCTCGCGATGGCTACACCTTC.

This clone has just a few counts. The chain recombines TRBV6-1 with TRBJ1-6; D possibly corresponds to TRBD1 (5 bases). The V gene's germline CDR1 is MNHNS and CDR2 SASEGT. Deletions cut 10 bases from V and 6 bases from J, with 16 bases between. The CDR3 runs 14 residues. In DNA form, the CDR3 reads TGTGCCACTTCGGGGCCCTCGCCTAATTCACCCCTCCACTTT. This gives the protein CATSGPSPNSPLHF.

The chain couples TRBV13 to TRBJ2-7; D remains ambiguous. The CDR3 is made up of 13 amino acids. Germline CDR1 PRHDT, CDR2 FYEKMQ (reference sequence). V lost 11 bases and J 6 bases, leaving 20 bases between the germline ends. For the CDR3, the DNA is TGTGCCTGTTCCGCCCGGGCTCCCCCCGAGCAGTACTTC. This codes for CACSARAPPEQYF.

The chain uses TRBV5-4 and TRBJ1-4; 11 positions agree with TRBD1. CDR1 and CDR2 from the germline V gene are SGHNT and YYREEE (reference sequence). V lost 4 bases and J lost 3; bases outside the gene matches: 5. CDR3 length: 16 residues. The CDR3: CASSPDRGPANEKLFF. The DNA for the CDR3 is TGTGCCAGCAGCCCGGACAGGGGGCCGGCTAATGAAAAACTGTTTTTT.

The rearrangement joins TRBV30 to TRBJ1-1; no clear D gene. With 0 bases removed from V and 3 bases from J, the gap between germline ends came to 8 bases. The CDR3 sequence is 13 residues long. Looked up from germline, CDR1 is GTSNPN and CDR2 is SVGIG (reference sequence). CDR3 DNA: TGTGCCTGGAGTGTCACGAGGGACACTGAAGCTTTCTTT. Translating it yields CAWSVTRDTEAFF. Full variable domain (remainder filled in from reference TRBV30 and TRBJ1-1): SQTIHQWPATLVQPVGSPLSLECTVEGTSNPNLYWYRQAAGRGLQLLFYSVGIGQISSEVPQNLSASRPQDRQFILSSKKLLLSDSGFYLCAWSVTRDTEAFFGQGTRLTVV.

The chain employs TRBV6-6 and TRBJ1-4, with 8 bases matching TRBD1. Trimming at V came to 7 bases and at J to 8 bases, leaving 12 bases not matched to a gene. The CDR3 is 15 residues long. CDR1 and CDR2 from the germline V gene are MNHNY and SVGAGI (reference sequence). This chain's CDR3 is CASTERGTGREKLFF. The CDR3 coding sequence is TGTGCCAGCACCGAAAGGGGGACAGGTCGGGAAAAACTGTTTTTT.

This chain links TRBV11-2 with TRBJ1-2; unclear D gene. This CDR3 contains 13 residues. V shed 5 bases and J shed 4 bases, with 11 bases lying between them. Germline values: CDR1 SGHAT, CDR2 FQNNGV. CDR3 in DNA: TGTGCCAGCAGCCCACGCGGGCCCTATGGCTACACCTTC. Its protein is CASSPRGPYGYTF.

The gene calls are TRBV29-1 and TRBJ1-3; D unclear. The CDR3 has 12 amino acids. From germline, CDR1 is SQVTM and CDR2 ANQGSEA. CDR3 protein: CREVDAGNTIYF. Here the CDR3 DNA reads TGCAGAGAGGTTGACGCAGGAAACACCATATATTTT.

This chain connects TRBV4-2 to TRBJ2-3; TRBD2 agrees at 9 bases. With 4 bases clipped from V and 0 bases from J, the junction kept 11 bases outside the gene matches. Germline loops: CDR1 LGHNA, CDR2 YNFKEQ. This CDR3 contains 18 residues. The CDR3 loop is CASSPWGLADPSTDTQYF. DNA for the CDR3: TGTGCCAGCAGCCCCTGGGGACTAGCAGACCCGAGCACAGATACGCAGTATTTT.

This chain connects TRBV15 to TRBJ2-7; D call uncertain. The CDR3 sequence is 15 residues long. The V gene lost 4 bases and the J gene lost 0 bases, with 13 bases spanning the gap. The V gene's germline CDR1 is LNHNV and CDR2 YYDKDF (reference sequence). This CDR3 reads CATSNARRLSYEQYF. DNA for the CDR3: TGTGCCACCAGCAACGCCCGGCGGCTCTCCTACGAGCAGTACTTC.

The rearrangement joins TRBV5-1 to TRBJ2-7; TRBD1 matches at 7 bases. The V gene's germline CDR1 is SGHRS and CDR2 YFSETQ. CDR3 size: 14 residues. The V segment lost 0 bases and the J segment 2 bases; nucleotides outside the gene matches: 2. The chain's CDR3 is CASSLEQGAYEQYF. In DNA, the CDR3 is TGCGCCAGCAGCTTGGAGCAGGGGGCCTACGAGCAGTACTTC.

This sequence joins TRBV7-2 and TRBJ2-7; D is unresolved. From germline, CDR1 is SGHTA and CDR2 FQGNSA. This CDR3 has 12 residues. V gave up 1 base and J gave up 4 bases, with 5 bases separating them. The CDR3 DNA follows: TGTGCCAGCAGCTTAGACTATTACGAGCAGTACTTC. This codes for CASSLDYYEQYF.

This clone was seen only once. This chain uses TRBV7-2 with TRBJ2-3, with 9 bases lining up with TRBD2. The V gene end was trimmed by 2 bases and the J gene end by 1 base; junction bases not matched to a gene: 1. This CDR3 comprises 15 residues. Per the germline V gene, CDR1 is SGHTA and CDR2 is FQGNSA. The CDR3, as DNA: TGTGCCAGCAGCTTAAGCGGGGGGCGCACAGATACGCAGTATTTT. Translated, it gives CASSLSGGRTDTQYF.

The chain couples TRBV5-1 to TRBJ2-7, with a weak D call TRBD1 (5 bases). Germline V gene lookup returns CDR1 SGHRS and CDR2 YFSETQ. The CDR3 is 16 amino acids. Trimming took off 4 bases at V and 3 bases at J, with 20 bases between the two ends. In DNA form, the CDR3 reads TGCGCCAGCAGCCTGGACGTAGGGGTCCCCTACTACGAGCAGTACTTC. It specifies CASSLDVGVPYYEQYF.

V gene TRBV15 combines with J gene TRBJ2-7; 11 nucleotides align to TRBD2. CDR3 length: 17 amino acids. Germline values: CDR1 LNHNV, CDR2 YYDKDF (reference sequence). Trimming cost V 0 bases and J 4 bases; bases outside gene matches: 8. The CDR3 loop reads CATSRDISGGASYEQYF. CDR3 nucleotides: TGTGCCACCAGCAGAGACATTAGCGGGGGGGCCTCGTACGAGCAGTACTTC.

This clone was counted between two and nine times. The rearrangement links TRBV11-1 to TRBJ1-2; D unclear. The CDR3 extends over 13 amino acids. Germline V CDR1 and CDR2: SGHAT, FQDESV (reference sequence). Trimming left V 3 bases short and J 8 bases short, with 13 bases between. CDR3 nucleotides: TGTGCCAGCAGCTTCCCCCCAGCCGGGGGCTACACCTTC. Its protein product is CASSFPPAGGYTF.

V gene TRBV2 combines with J gene TRBJ1-5; 12 positions agree with TRBD1. CDR3 length equals 15 residues. Germline CDR1 reads SNHLY; CDR2 reads FYNNEI. V dropped 4 bases and J dropped 6; count of bases not matched to a gene: 4. The CDR3 protein is CASSGGTGGGQPQHF. The DNA of the CDR3 is TGTGCCAGCAGTGGCGGGACAGGGGGCGGTCAGCCCCAGCATTTT.

The chain combines TRBV11-3 with TRBJ2-6; possible D gene TRBD1, 5 bases. Germline CDR1 and CDR2: SGHNT and YENEEA. Trimming removed 2 bases at V and 3 bases at J, with 5 bases between. CDR3 size: 14 residues. CDR3 sequence (DNA): TGTGCCAGCAGCTTACAGGGTGGGGCCAACGTCCTGACTTTC. Its protein is CASSLQGGANVLTF.

The chain recombines TRBV4-3 with TRBJ2-3; 7 bases match TRBD2. CDR3 size: 16 residues. The V and J ends lost 4 bases and 2 bases, in that order; junction bases with no gene match: 9. CDR1 and CDR2 (germline): LGHNA, YSLEER. CDR3 protein: CASSPGQGGYTDTQYF. The CDR3 coding sequence is TGCGCCAGCAGCCCCGGGCAGGGAGGGTACACAGATACGCAGTATTTT.

The chain couples TRBV6-5 to TRBJ2-2; 7 positions agree with TRBD1. This CDR3 has 15 residues. Trimming took 5 bases from V and 6 from J; bases not matched to a gene: 9. Germline-derived CDR1 and CDR2 are MNHEY and SVGAGI. The CDR3 nucleotides are TGTGCCAGCAGTCGCCCGAGGACAGGCGCCGGGGAGCTGTTTTTT. Its translation is CASSRPRTGAGELFF.

This clone has just a few counts. This rearrangement joins TRBV7-9 to TRBJ2-1; tentatively, D is TRBD2 (6 bases). The ends were cut back, 1 base at V and 8 bases at J, with 15 bases in the middle. Germline assignment: CDR1 SEHNR and CDR2 FQNEAQ (reference sequence). This CDR3 region has 15 residues. CDR3 in amino acids: CASSLVGSGRYEQFF. CDR3 DNA: TGTGCCAGCAGCTTAGTGGGTAGTGGGAGGTATGAGCAGTTCTTC.

This chain uses TRBV4-1 with TRBJ1-2; 9 bases are a match to TRBD1. Germline CDR1 and CDR2: MGHRA and YSYEKL. Trimming cost V 0 bases and J 4 bases; bases outside gene matches: 6. This CDR3 has 16 residues. The CDR3 sequence is CASSQEYTGGRYGYTF. CDR3 coding DNA: TGCGCCAGCAGCCAAGAATACACAGGGGGCCGCTATGGCTACACCTTC.

The V and J genes are TRBV5-5 and TRBJ1-4, with D unresolved. V lost 0 bases and J lost 4, with 19 bases in between. Germline V gives CDR1 SGHKS, CDR2 YYEKEE (reference sequence). There are 18 residues in the CDR3. Written as DNA, the CDR3 is TGTGCCAGCAGCTTGGATGGTGTAGGATGGGGAATTAATGAAAAACTGTTTTTT. The encoded protein is CASSLDGVGWGINEKLFF.

This clone was seen a few times. The V call is TRBV5-4, the J call TRBJ2-3, with D possibly matching TRBD2 (5 bases). The CDR3 contains 14 residues. Germline V gives CDR1 SGHNT, CDR2 YYREEE (reference sequence). Trimming took off 4 bases at V and 1 base at J, with 10 bases between the two ends. The CDR3 loop reads CASSAGRRTDTQYF. The CDR3, as DNA: TGTGCCAGCAGCGCGGGTAGGCGCACAGATACGCAGTATTTT.

This clone appeared a few times. The CDR3 protein is CASSLFEEQYF. Here the CDR3 DNA reads TGTGCCAGCAGCTTGTTCGAGGAGCAGTACTTC. The V gene is TRBV11-2, the J gene TRBJ2-7; D is uncertain. The CDR3 is 11 residues long. The V gene's germline CDR1 is SGHAT and CDR2 FQNNGV. V shed 3 bases and J shed 7 bases, with 7 bases lying between them.

This chain links TRBV19 with TRBJ2-4, with a tentative D call TRBD2 (6 bases). Deletions cut 5 bases from V and 3 bases from J, with 20 bases between. The CDR3 has 17 amino acids. Germline loops: CDR1 LNHDA, CDR2 SQIVND (reference sequence). The CDR3 sequence: CASSPQVRGAGKNIQYF. Written as DNA, the CDR3 is TGTGCCAGTAGTCCACAGGTGCGGGGCGCAGGCAAAAACATTCAGTACTTC.

This chain links TRBV30 with TRBJ1-2; 11 nucleotides align to TRBD1. The trim removed 0 bases at V and 4 bases at J, leaving 10 bases unmatched. The germline V gene has CDR1 GTSNPN and CDR2 SVGIG (reference sequence). The CDR3 sequence is 17 residues long. CDR3 region: CAWSVRGQGASSYGYTF. In DNA form, the CDR3 reads TGTGCCTGGAGTGTACGCGGACAGGGGGCGAGTAGCTATGGCTACACCTTC.

The gene calls are TRBV2 and TRBJ1-3, with unresolved D. The length of the CDR3 is 14 residues. The V end lost 3 bases, the J end lost 0 bases, and 6 bases lay between the germline ends. In germline, CDR1 is SNHLY, CDR2 FYNNEI. The CDR3 spells CASSDTVSGNTIYF. DNA for the CDR3: TGTGCCAGCAGTGATACGGTCTCTGGAAACACCATATATTTT.

This chain links TRBV10-3 with TRBJ1-4; no firm D call. This CDR3 comprises 13 residues. Trimming cost V 2 bases and J 6 bases, with 7 bases left between them. CDR1 is ENHRY and CDR2 is SYGVKD in the germline V gene. CDR3 region: CAISEDTDEKLFF. CDR3 sequence (DNA): TGTGCCATCAGTGAGGACACAGATGAAAAACTGTTTTTT.

This clone showed up just a few times. The J gene is TRBJ1-1, the V gene TRBV7-6; D is possibly TRBD1 (6 bases). This CDR3 region has 12 residues. Germline loops: CDR1 SGHVS, CDR2 FNYEAQ. Deletions cut 3 bases from V and 8 bases from J, with 10 bases between. CDR3 residues: CASSFTGAEAFF. CDR3 nucleotide sequence: TGTGCCAGCAGCTTCACGGGGGCCGAAGCTTTCTTT.